These T cell receptor beta chains were read from a single sample in a study of T cells after posttransplantation cyclophosphamide. Using immunoSEQ multiplex PCR, the repertoire was profiled, and TCRdb retains in-frame clones only, with some absent. The sample consists of tens of thousands of clones, more than 75% of them appearing once. Source material: PBMCs. Every receptor here comes from a woman between 55 and 75 years old with a blood cancer, CMV-positive, and with a related stem cell donor. CDR3s include the opening cysteine and the closing phenylalanine or tryptophan. Each record gives: D gene, J gene, clone size, V gene, CDR3 DNA, CDR3 protein. The D gene is left open where the match is weak. The size of a clone is reported for some rows only, either as once, few or many, or as a class for expanded clones.

D gene: NA
J gene: TRBJ2-7
clone size: NA
V gene: TRBV30
CDR3 DNA: TGTGCCTGGACCGCCCCGGGAGAGCAGTACTTC
CDR3 protein: CAWTAPGEQYF

D gene: TRBD1
J gene: TRBJ1-1
clone size: NA
V gene: TRBV6-6
CDR3 DNA: TGTGCCAGCAGTCGGGACAGCTATGTCGCTTTCTTT
CDR3 protein: CASSRDSYVAFF

D gene: TRBD1
J gene: TRBJ2-2
clone size: once
V gene: TRBV18
CDR3 DNA: TGTGCCAGCTCAGCAGACTCTGGACAGGGGCGCACCGGGGAGCTGTTTTTT
CDR3 protein: CASSADSGQGRTGELFF

D gene: NA
J gene: TRBJ1-1
clone size: NA
V gene: TRBV10-3
CDR3 DNA: TGTGCCATCGGAGCGGGGTCAGTGGCGAACACTGAAGCTTTCTTT
CDR3 protein: CAIGAGSVANTEAFF

D gene: NA
J gene: TRBJ2-7
clone size: NA
V gene: TRBV7-2
CDR3 DNA: TGTGCCAGCAGCTTTTTCGGGGGATCCTACGAGCAGTACTTC
CDR3 protein: CASSFFGGSYEQYF

D gene: TRBD2
J gene: TRBJ2-2
clone size: NA
V gene: TRBV5-6
CDR3 DNA: TGTGCCAGCAGCTTGCTAGCGGGCGGCGGGGAGCTGTTTTTT
CDR3 protein: CASSLLAGGGELFF

D gene: TRBD2
J gene: TRBJ2-1
clone size: NA
V gene: TRBV4-1
CDR3 DNA: TGCGCCAGCAGCCAAGCGGGGAGCGGGAGGCGGCCCAATGAGCAGTTCTTC
CDR3 protein: CASSQAGSGRRPNEQFF

D gene: TRBD2
J gene: TRBJ2-1
clone size: NA
V gene: TRBV19
CDR3 DNA: TGTGCCAGTAGTTCCGGACTAGCGGGAGGACCCTCCTCCTACAATGAGCAGTTCTTC
CDR3 protein: CASSSGLAGGPSSYNEQFF

D gene: TRBD1
J gene: TRBJ2-7
clone size: NA
V gene: TRBV6-5
CDR3 DNA: TGTGCCTCAACACTCGGGACAGGGGTCGGGGAGCAGTACTTC
CDR3 protein: CASTLGTGVGEQYF

D gene: NA
J gene: TRBJ1-2
clone size: few
V gene: TRBV7-9
CDR3 DNA: TGTGCCAGCAGCTTAGTCCGGGACTACTATGGCTACACCTTC
CDR3 protein: CASSLVRDYYGYTF

D gene: TRBD2
J gene: TRBJ2-1
clone size: NA
V gene: TRBV19
CDR3 DNA: TGTGCCAGTAAACTAGCGGGAGTGAATGAGCAGTTCTTC
CDR3 protein: CASKLAGVNEQFF

D gene: NA
J gene: TRBJ2-7
clone size: few
V gene: TRBV2
CDR3 DNA: TGTGCCAGCAGTGAATCGGACACGAGCTCCTACGAGCAGTACTTC
CDR3 protein: CASSESDTSSYEQYF

D gene: TRBD1
J gene: TRBJ1-3
clone size: NA
V gene: TRBV18
CDR3 DNA: TGTGCCAGCTCAACTCGCCGGGACAGGGGACCTGGAAACACCATATATTTT
CDR3 protein: CASSTRRDRGPGNTIYF

D gene: NA
J gene: TRBJ2-2
clone size: NA
V gene: TRBV5-1
CDR3 DNA: TGCGCCAGCAGCCGCCCTTTGGGCCCGAACACCGGGGAGCTGTTTTTT
CDR3 protein: CASSRPLGPNTGELFF

D gene: TRBD1
J gene: TRBJ2-7
clone size: NA
V gene: TRBV7-6
CDR3 DNA: TGTGCCAGCAGCTCGGGACAGGGGCTTACCTACGAGCAGTACTTC
CDR3 protein: CASSSGQGLTYEQYF

D gene: NA
J gene: TRBJ2-5
clone size: NA
V gene: TRBV5-8
CDR3 DNA: TGTGCCAGCAGCTTGGGAGGGCAGTTCCAAGAGACCCAGTACTTC
CDR3 protein: CASSLGGQFQETQYF

D gene: NA
J gene: TRBJ2-6
clone size: NA
V gene: TRBV18
CDR3 DNA: TGTGCCAGCTCACCGGGCAGGTTATCATCTGGGGCCAACGTCCTGACTTTC
CDR3 protein: CASSPGRLSSGANVLTF

D gene: TRBD2
J gene: TRBJ2-2
clone size: NA
V gene: TRBV5-6
CDR3 DNA: TGTGCCAGCAGCTGGACTAGCGGGAGGGCGGGCACCGGGGAGCTGTTTTTT
CDR3 protein: CASSWTSGRAGTGELFF

D gene: TRBD2
J gene: TRBJ2-1
clone size: NA
V gene: TRBV27
CDR3 DNA: TGTGCCAGCAGTTTAGCTAGCGGATACAATGAGCAGTTCTTC
CDR3 protein: CASSLASGYNEQFF

D gene: NA
J gene: TRBJ2-1
clone size: NA
V gene: TRBV30
CDR3 DNA: TGTGCCTGGGTCAGGTACAATGAGCAGTTCTTC
CDR3 protein: CAWVRYNEQFF

D gene: NA
J gene: TRBJ2-2
clone size: NA
V gene: TRBV7-9
CDR3 DNA: TGTGCCAGCACTTCCCAGCGGGCGAACACCGGGGAGCTGTTTTTT
CDR3 protein: CASTSQRANTGELFF

D gene: TRBD1
J gene: TRBJ2-1
clone size: NA
V gene: TRBV6-6
CDR3 DNA: TGTGCCAGCAGGGAACGGGACAGGGGGCACAATGAGCAGTTCTTC
CDR3 protein: CASRERDRGHNEQFF

D gene: NA
J gene: TRBJ1-1
clone size: NA
V gene: TRBV10-3
CDR3 DNA: TGTGCCACCCTACTGAGAACGAACACTGAAGCTTTCTTT
CDR3 protein: CATLLRTNTEAFF